The present TCR beta chain was sequenced within a study of monozygotic twins with inflammatory bowel disease. General study results and limits: Especially with disease activity, IBD patients shared fewer clonotypes with others than healthy twins did. The study found lower TCRbeta diversity (inverse Simpson) in IBD patients than in healthy co-twins.

The CDR3 is 14 residues long. Germline V lookup: CDR1 DFQATT, CDR2 SNEGSKA (reference sequence). Eight reactions per sample, run separately, yielded cDNA. The UMIs contained a 6-nucleotide sample barcode. They were added by template switching during cDNA synthesis. TCRdb reworked the 5' RACE reads into one entry per CDR3 protein, no DNA. The repertoire table contains about 210,000 distinct CDR3 sequences. Of note for this clonotype: The antigen remains undetermined.

The TCR sequence derives from a human donor with ulcerative colitis or Crohn's disease, or a healthy co-twin of an affected twin (not recorded which). Specimen: blood. The gene calls are TRBV20-1 and TRBJ2-5; TCRdb names TRBD1, which stays unverified in the absence of DNA. CDR3 in amino acids: CSAIRTDRQETQYF.